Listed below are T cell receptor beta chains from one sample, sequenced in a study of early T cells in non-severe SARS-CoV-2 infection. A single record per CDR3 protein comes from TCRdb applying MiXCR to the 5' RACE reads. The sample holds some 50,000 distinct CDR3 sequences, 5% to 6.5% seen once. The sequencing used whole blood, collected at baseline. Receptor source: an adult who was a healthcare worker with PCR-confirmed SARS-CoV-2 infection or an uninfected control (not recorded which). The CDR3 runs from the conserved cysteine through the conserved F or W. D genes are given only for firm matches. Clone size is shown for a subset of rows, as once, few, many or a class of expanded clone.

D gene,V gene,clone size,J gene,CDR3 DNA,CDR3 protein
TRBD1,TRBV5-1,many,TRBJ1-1,TGCGCCAGCAGCTTGGTAGGGGGCGAGGTGACTGAAGCTTTCTTT,CASSLVGGEVTEAFF
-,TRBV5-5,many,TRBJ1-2,TGTGCCAGCAGCTTAGTCGAAAACACCTATGGCTACACCTTC,CASSLVENTYGYTF
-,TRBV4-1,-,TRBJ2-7,TGCGCCAGCAGCCAACCCACATCAGGGATAGCCTACGAGCAGTACTTC,CASSQPTSGIAYEQYF
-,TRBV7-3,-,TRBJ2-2,TGTGCCAGCCGGCCCGCGGGATTCACCGGGGAGCTGTTTTTT,CASRPAGFTGELFF
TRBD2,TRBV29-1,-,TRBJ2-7,TGCAGCGTTTGGCGGGAGTATGCGCAGTACTTC,CSVWREYAQYF
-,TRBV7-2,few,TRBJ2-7,TGTGCCAGCAGCCACGGACAGTACTCTACCTACGAGCAGTACTTC,CASSHGQYSTYEQYF
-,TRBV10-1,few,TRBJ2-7,TGCGCCAGCGTTCGCCAGGTCGCTTACGAGCAGTACTTC,CASVRQVAYEQYF
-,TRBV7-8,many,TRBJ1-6,TGTGCCAGCAGCTTAAGAGGACAGAAAAATAATTCACCCCTCCACTTT,CASSLRGQKNNSPLHF
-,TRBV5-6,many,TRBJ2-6,TGTGCCAGCAGCTATGTAGCCAGGCTGGAGGGGGCCAACGTCCTGACTTTC,CASSYVARLEGANVLTF
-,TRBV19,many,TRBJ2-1,TGTGCCAGTAGTATAGGCGGGTCCTACAATGAGCAGTTCTTC,CASSIGGSYNEQFF
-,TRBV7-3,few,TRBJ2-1,TGTGCCAGCAGCTTAACGCTCGCGGATCCCCGCAATGAGCAGTTCTTC,CASSLTLADPRNEQFF
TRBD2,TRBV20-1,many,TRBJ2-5,TGCAGTGCTAGAGAGATTAGCGGGAGTCAAGAGACCCAGTACTTC,CSAREISGSQETQYF
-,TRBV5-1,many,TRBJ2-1,TGCGCCAGCAGCTTCTCCGGGGGCATTGAGCAGTTCTTC,CASSFSGGIEQFF
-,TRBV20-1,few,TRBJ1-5,TGCAGTGCCGCTTCGACACAGCCCCAGCATTTT,CSAASTQPQHF
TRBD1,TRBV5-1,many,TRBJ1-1,TGCGCCAGCAGCGTGACAGGGTCCGGACCTGAAGCTTTCTTT,CASSVTGSGPEAFF
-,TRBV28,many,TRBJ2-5,TGTGCCAGCAGTTTTGTTGACAGAAAAGAGACCCAGTACTTC,CASSFVDRKETQYF
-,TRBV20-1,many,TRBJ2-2,TGCAGTGTCCGGTTGACCGGAGGCGACACCGGGGAGCTGTTTTTT,CSVRLTGGDTGELFF
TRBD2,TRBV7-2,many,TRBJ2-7,TGTGCCAGCAGCCGCGGGACTAGCGGCTACGAGCAGTACTTC,CASSRGTSGYEQYF
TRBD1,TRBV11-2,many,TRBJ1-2,TGTGCCAGCAGCTTACCGGGACAGTACATCTATGGCTACACCTTC,CASSLPGQYIYGYTF
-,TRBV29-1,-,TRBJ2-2,TGCATCGTTGAAGACAGGAACACCGGGGAGCTGTTTTTT,CIVEDRNTGELFF
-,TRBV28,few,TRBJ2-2,TGTGCCAGCGAGGTACAGGACAAAGGGGAGCTGTTTTTT,CASEVQDKGELFF
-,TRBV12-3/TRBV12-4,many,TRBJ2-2,TGTGCCAGCAGTTTCGTCCAGGGAGGAACCGGGGAGCTGTTTTTT,CASSFVQGGTGELFF
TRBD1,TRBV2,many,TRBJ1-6,TGTGCCAGCAGTCTTGGACAGGGCTTAAATTCACCCCTCCACTTT,CASSLGQGLNSPLHF
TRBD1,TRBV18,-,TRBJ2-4,TGTGCCAGCTCACCCCCGGGACAGGGGGAAATTCAGTACTTC,CASSPPGQGEIQYF
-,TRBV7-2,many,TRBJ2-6,TGTGCCAGCAGCTTAGACGGGGCTGGGGCCAACGTCCTGACTTTC,CASSLDGAGANVLTF
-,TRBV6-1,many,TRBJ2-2,TGTGCCAGCAGATCTGGAGCGTCCAGGCACACCGGGGAGCTGTTTTTT,CASRSGASRHTGELFF
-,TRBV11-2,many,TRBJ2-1,TGTGCCAGCAGCTTAGGTTACAGCATCAATGAGCAGTTCTTC,CASSLGYSINEQFF